These T cell receptor beta chains were read from a single sample in a study of OX40 agonist ivuxolimab in advanced cancers. Assay: immunoSEQ multiplex PCR; the TCRdb copy retains only in-frame clones and omits some. The table shows about 95,000 clones, with about 91% occurring only once. Sequencing was performed on CD4+ or CD8+ T cells sorted from blood, taken in a trial of the OX40 agonist ivuxolimab. These receptors were obtained from an adult with an advanced solid tumor such as melanoma, head and neck, liver or kidney cancer. Each CDR3 is given with its conserved first and last residue. The D gene is left open where the match is weak. The size field is filled for only some rows; it gives once, few, many or a size class.

V gene: TRBV27; J gene: TRBJ1-2; D gene: NA; clone size: NA; CDR3 DNA: TGTGCCAGCAGTTTATCGGGCGGCCTGGCCCTATCTAACTATGGCTACACCTTC; CDR3 protein: CASSLSGGLALSNYGYTF
V gene: TRBV19; J gene: TRBJ1-5; D gene: NA; clone size: NA; CDR3 DNA: TGTGCCAGTAGCACGGCGGGGCAACAGCCCCAGCATTTT; CDR3 protein: CASSTAGQQPQHF
V gene: TRBV19; J gene: TRBJ2-2; D gene: NA; clone size: NA; CDR3 DNA: TGTGCCAGTAGTATTAGGGTCCATGACACCGGGGAGCTGTTTTTT; CDR3 protein: CASSIRVHDTGELFF
V gene: TRBV7-8; J gene: TRBJ2-7; D gene: TRBD2; clone size: NA; CDR3 DNA: TGTGCCAGCAGCTTAGGGCCGCGCGGGAGACGGTACTTC; CDR3 protein: CASSLGPRGRRYF
V gene: TRBV6-1; J gene: TRBJ2-7; D gene: TRBD1; clone size: NA; CDR3 DNA: TGTGCCAGCATGGACAGGCCCTCCTACGAGCAGTACTTC; CDR3 protein: CASMDRPSYEQYF
V gene: TRBV28; J gene: TRBJ1-2; D gene: NA; clone size: NA; CDR3 DNA: TGTGCCAGCAGTTTCCTAGGATCTGGCTACACCTTC; CDR3 protein: CASSFLGSGYTF
V gene: TRBV7-2; J gene: TRBJ1-5; D gene: NA; clone size: NA; CDR3 DNA: TGTGCCAGCAGCTACGCTGGGCCCCAGCATTTT; CDR3 protein: CASSYAGPQHF
V gene: TRBV4-3; J gene: TRBJ2-5; D gene: NA; clone size: once; CDR3 DNA: TGCGCCAGCAGCCAAAGGGGCGGATTCCAAGAGACCCAGTACTTC; CDR3 protein: CASSQRGGFQETQYF
V gene: TRBV18; J gene: TRBJ2-3; D gene: TRBD2; clone size: NA; CDR3 DNA: TGTGCCAGCTCACCAACAAATTACGGACTAGCGGGGGGGCCGGAAGATACGCAGTATTTT; CDR3 protein: CASSPTNYGLAGGPEDTQYF
V gene: TRBV5-4; J gene: TRBJ2-7; D gene: NA; clone size: NA; CDR3 DNA: TGTGCCAGCAGCGTGGCCGGCGGTTCCTACGAGCAGTACTTC; CDR3 protein: CASSVAGGSYEQYF
V gene: TRBV19; J gene: TRBJ1-1; D gene: NA; clone size: NA; CDR3 DNA: TGTGCCAGTAGTACTGGGGGGCTGGTAGCTTTCTTT; CDR3 protein: CASSTGGLVAFF
V gene: TRBV27; J gene: TRBJ2-1; D gene: NA; clone size: NA; CDR3 DNA: TGTGCCAGCAGGCCTCGTCCCGGGCCCGATTTGGGGGAGCAGTTCTTC; CDR3 protein: CASRPRPGPDLGEQFF
V gene: TRBV6-1; J gene: TRBJ2-2; D gene: NA; clone size: NA; CDR3 DNA: TGTGCCAGCAAGGGGGGGCTGGAGACCGGGGAGCTGTTTTTT; CDR3 protein: CASKGGLETGELFF
V gene: TRBV5-6; J gene: TRBJ1-6; D gene: NA; clone size: NA; CDR3 DNA: TGTGCCAGCAGCTCCGGGCTGAATAATTCACCCCTCCACTTT; CDR3 protein: CASSSGLNNSPLHF
V gene: TRBV7-2; J gene: TRBJ1-2; D gene: NA; clone size: NA; CDR3 DNA: TGTGCCAGCAGCTTCCCCGGGGGGCTAGATTCTGGCTACACCTTC; CDR3 protein: CASSFPGGLDSGYTF
V gene: TRBV7-2; J gene: TRBJ1-3; D gene: NA; clone size: NA; CDR3 DNA: TGTGCCAGCAGCCTCTTGATATCTGGAAACACCATATATTTT; CDR3 protein: CASSLLISGNTIYF
V gene: TRBV7-2; J gene: TRBJ2-7; D gene: NA; clone size: NA; CDR3 DNA: TGTGCCAGCAGCTCCCGTAGTGGGACCGGCTACGAGCAGTACTTC; CDR3 protein: CASSSRSGTGYEQYF
V gene: TRBV5-1; J gene: TRBJ1-1; D gene: NA; clone size: NA; CDR3 DNA: TGCGCCAGCAGCTTGAACGACAACACTGAAGCTTTCTTT; CDR3 protein: CASSLNDNTEAFF
V gene: TRBV2; J gene: TRBJ1-5; D gene: TRBD1; clone size: NA; CDR3 DNA: TGTGCCAGCAAGACAGGGGGGGATAGCAATCAGCCCCAGCATTTT; CDR3 protein: CASKTGGDSNQPQHF
V gene: TRBV4-2; J gene: TRBJ2-5; D gene: NA; clone size: NA; CDR3 DNA: TGTGCCAGCAGCCAAGGGGGGATGAACGCCGACACCCAGTACTTC; CDR3 protein: CASSQGGMNADTQYF